The 25 T cell receptor beta chains listed next were all sequenced from one sample in a study of Graves' ophthalmopathy and Graves' hyperthyroidism (dated by TCRdb to 2017 to 2018). Instrument on record: Illumina HiSeq 2000. TCR beta CDR3 regions were amplified from RNA transcripts for repertoire sequencing. The first round was an RT-PCR using HTBI primers with the Qiagen OneStep RT-PCR kit, and this first round was followed by a second-round multiplex PCR, then size selection and purification. TCRdb reran the public reads through fastp at Q25 and MiXCR, keeping productive beta chains. Rows with a matching CDR3 protein are joined into one entry that keeps the most common DNA and genes. In all, the sample holds 40,000 to 50,000 distinct CDR3 sequences, and 52% of those were seen once. The ten largest clones capture around 18% of the sample. Specimen: peripheral blood. All receptors come from an adult man with Graves' ophthalmopathy.

This clonotype appeared a few times. CDR3 sequence: CASSLTGTGDQYF. As DNA, the CDR3 is TGTGCCAGTAGTCTCACCGGGACAGGGGACCAGTATTTT. The chain couples TRBV19 to TRBJ2-3, with 10 bases identical to TRBD1. This CDR3 has 13 amino acids. In germline, CDR1 is LNHDA, CDR2 SQIVND (reference sequence). Trimming cost V 5 bases and J 12 bases; bases outside gene matches: 8.

Details on this clonotype: In this CDR3 the conserved last residue, phenylalanine or tryptophan, is missing, so a read error is likely. The rearrangement links TRBV5-1 to TRBJ2-7, with 7 bases identical to TRBD2. Germline-derived CDR1 and CDR2 are SGHRS and YFSETQ. V lost 0 bases, J lost 0 bases, and 3 bases stayed unmatched. This CDR3 has 15 amino acids. Written as DNA, the CDR3 is TGCGCCAGCAGCTTGGCCGGCGGGGGCTCCTACGAGCAGTACTGC. It yields the protein CASSLAGGGSYEQYC.

In this sample, this clonotype turned up many times. The chain is built from TRBV7-2 and TRBJ1-2; 8 bases align to TRBD1. V trimming: 1 base; J trimming: 3 bases; junction bases outside the gene matches: 7. The CDR3 sequence is 16 residues long. Per the germline V gene, CDR1 is SGHTA and CDR2 is FQGNSA. The CDR3 protein is CASSLVSGGAYYGYTF. For the CDR3, the DNA is TGTGCCAGCAGCTTAGTTTCAGGGGGCGCCTACTATGGCTACACCTTC.

The chain is built from TRBV7-9 and TRBJ1-6; D remains unclear. Germline V gene lookup returns CDR1 SEHNR and CDR2 FQNEAQ (reference sequence). V shed 5 bases and J shed 4 bases, with 9 bases lying between them. The CDR3 sequence is 14 residues long. The CDR3 protein is CASSPTEYNSPLHF. In DNA, the CDR3 is TGTGCCAGCAGCCCTACAGAATATAATTCACCCCTCCACTTT.

The rearrangement uses TRBV29-1 and TRBJ2-3; D could derive from TRBD1 or TRBD2 (6 bases each). Germline CDR1 and CDR2: SQVTM and ANQGSEA. CDR3 length equals 13 residues. With 3 bases removed from V and 4 bases from J, the gap between germline ends came to 11 bases. The CDR3 nucleotides are TGCAGCGTTGATACGGAGGGGGCAGATACGCAGTATTTT. Translation: CSVDTEGADTQYF.

This clonotype was recorded only once. This sequence joins TRBV9 and TRBJ1-2, with 7 bases aligning to TRBD1. V shed 4 bases, J shed 4 bases, and the junction held 7 bases outside the gene matches. Germline V gene sequence: CDR1 SGDLS, CDR2 YYNGEE. The CDR3 extends over 14 amino acids. CDR3 coding DNA: TGTGCCAGCAGCCGCGGACAGGAGGCCTATGGCTACACCTTC. Translating gives CASSRGQEAYGYTF.

J is TRBJ2-7 and V is TRBV4-3; no clear D. The length of the CDR3 is 15 residues. V was pared by 0 bases and J by 7 bases, with 16 bases between. Germline CDR1 and CDR2: LGHNA and YSLEER. CDR3: CASSQDVSPLREQYF. CDR3 nucleotides: TGCGCCAGCAGCCAAGATGTTAGCCCACTACGTGAGCAGTACTTC.

The chain uses TRBV10-3 and TRBJ1-6; unclear D gene. Trimming removed 7 bases at V and 18 bases at J, with 7 bases between. CDR1 is ENHRY, CDR2 SYGVKD, per germline. CDR3 size: 8 residues. CDR3 bases: TGTGCCATCAATGCCAACCACTTT. Its protein product is CAINANHF.

The chain joins TRBV2 to TRBJ1-5; D not certain. This CDR3 comprises 16 residues. V lost 7 bases and J lost 0, with 16 bases in between. CDR1 and CDR2 (germline): SNHLY, FYNNEI. In nucleotides, the CDR3 is TGTGCCAGCAAGGCGAGAGGGTCAACTAGCAATCAGCCCCAGCATTTT. Protein product: CASKARGSTSNQPQHF. The full variable domain, in which reference TRBV2 and TRBJ1-5 provide the parts outside the CDR3, is EPEVTQTPSHQVTQMGQEVILRCVPISNHLYFYWYRQILGQKVEFLVSFYNNEISEKSEIFDDQFSVERPDGSNFTLKIRSTKLEDSAMYFCASKARGSTSNQPQHFGDGTRLSIL.

In its sample, this clonotype was seen many times. CDR3 nucleotide sequence: TGTGCCAGCAGCCACTTCCAACCTTCACCCCTCCACTTT. Protein sequence: CASSHFQPSPLHF. The chain combines TRBV11-1 with TRBJ1-6, with D uncertain. The germline CDR1 and CDR2 sequences are SGHAT and FQDESV (reference sequence). V gave up 5 bases and J gave up 9 bases, with 11 bases separating them. The CDR3 covers 13 residues.

This clonotype has just one count. The genes are TRBV14 and TRBJ1-1, with 8 bases fitting TRBD1. CDR1 is SGHDN, CDR2 FVKESK, per germline. The CDR3 sequence is 16 residues long. The junction had 9 bases not matched to a gene; V was cut back by 4 bases and J by 2 bases. The CDR3 DNA follows: TGTGCCAGCAGCCCTTGGACAGGGTCCCAAAACACTGAAGCTTTCTTT. Protein: CASSPWTGSQNTEAFF.

This clonotype was counted many times. The rearrangement links TRBV28 to TRBJ1-6; D is uncertain. Trimming cost V 5 bases and J 7 bases, with 9 bases left between them. CDR1 is MDHEN and CDR2 is SYDVKM in the germline V gene. The CDR3 consists of 13 residues. CDR3 bases: TGTGCCAGCAGTCCCTTACAGAATTCACCCCTCCACTTT. It encodes CASSPLQNSPLHF.

This rearrangement joins TRBV15 to TRBJ2-3; D is possibly TRBD1 (7 bases). The CDR3 loop spans 16 amino acids. Germline V gives CDR1 LNHNV, CDR2 YYDKDF (reference sequence). Trimming removed 0 bases from V and 4 bases from J, with 14 bases in between. CDR3 sequence (DNA): TGTGCCACCAGCAGAGATGGGGGGCAGGGGGCAGATACGCAGTATTTT. Amino acids: CATSRDGGQGADTQYF.

Regarding this clonotype: This could be a read error, since a much larger clone is one nucleotide away. V usage is TRBV4-1 and J usage is TRBJ2-5; 9 nucleotides match TRBD2. Germline CDR1 and CDR2: MGHRA and YSYEKL. Trimming took 1 base from V and 2 from J; bases not matched to a gene: 23. The CDR3 totals 22 residues. The CDR3 nucleotides read TGCGCCAGCAGCCAAGTGAGAACTAGCGGGCGTGCTGGGATGCGCGCTCAAGAGACCCAGTACTTC. Its protein product is CASSQVRTSGRAGMRAQETQYF.

The CDR3 is CSVDRGAYEQYF. The CDR3 DNA is TGCAGCGTAGACAGGGGCGCCTACGAGCAGTACTTC. The chain has TRBV29-1 and TRBJ2-7; 8 bases are shared with TRBD1. V shed 6 bases, J shed 2 bases, and the junction held 3 bases outside the gene matches. This CDR3 comprises 12 residues. Germline V gives CDR1 SQVTM, CDR2 ANQGSEA.

This chain uses TRBV7-9 with TRBJ1-5; D might be TRBD1 (6 bases). Germline V gene data show CDR1 as SEHNR and CDR2 as FQNEAQ (reference sequence). Deletions cut 5 bases from V and 4 bases from J, with 15 bases between. The CDR3 consists of 15 residues. CDR3: CASSPGEGGNQPQHF. For the CDR3, the DNA is TGTGCCAGCAGCCCAGGGGAGGGAGGTAATCAGCCCCAGCATTTT.

By share, this clonotype counts as medium-sized (0.01 to 0.1%). This chain joins TRBV7-9 and TRBJ2-3; D possibly corresponds to TRBD2 (6 bases). Germline V CDR1 and CDR2: SEHNR, FQNEAQ (reference sequence). Trimming cost V 6 bases and J 0 bases, with 10 bases left between them. This CDR3 spans 14 amino acids. The CDR3 nucleotides read TGTGCCAGCAGAGGTAGCGGAAGCACAGATACGCAGTATTTT. Amino acids: CASRGSGSTDTQYF. The full variable domain, with the rest looked up from reference TRBV7-9 and TRBJ2-3, is DTGVSQNPRHKITKRGQNVTFRCDPISEHNRLYWYRQTLGQGPEFLTYFQNEAQLEKSRLLSDRFSAERPKGSFSTLEIQRTEQGDSAMYLCASRGSGSTDTQYFGPGTRLTVL.

This clonotype came up many times. The chain has TRBV20-1 and TRBJ2-1, with TRBD1 matching over 7 bases. The CDR3 consists of 14 residues. The J segment lost 3 bases and the V segment lost 5 bases, leaving 7 bases of the junction unmatched. Germline-derived CDR1 and CDR2 are DFQATT and SNEGSKA (reference sequence). For the CDR3, the DNA is TGCAGTGCTGGACACAGGGGAAACTACAATGAGCAGTTCTTC. Amino acids: CSAGHRGNYNEQFF.

The J gene is TRBJ2-1, the V gene TRBV5-1, with D possibly being TRBD1 or TRBD2 (5 bases each). The J call is in doubt because the DNA end fits TRBJ2-7 better. This CDR3 has 15 residues. Germline V lookup: CDR1 SGHRS, CDR2 YFSETQ. CDR3 in DNA: TGCGCCAGCAGCTTGGTTCCGTACGGGGCCAACGAGCAGTACTTC. It translates to CASSLVPYGANEQYF.

V gene TRBV7-9 combines with J gene TRBJ2-1, with 8 bases that match TRBD1. V lost 5 bases to trimming and J lost 10 bases; unmatched junction nucleotides: 4. CDR3 length equals 12 residues. CDR1 SEHNR and CDR2 FQNEAQ come from the germline V gene (reference sequence). The CDR3 DNA sequence: TGTGCCAGCAGCAACCGGGACAGGGAGCAGTTCTTC. Protein: CASSNRDREQFF.

CDR3 sequence (DNA): TGCAGTGCTAGTGACCCTAACTATGGCTACACCTTC. Amino acids: CSASDPNYGYTF. This sequence joins TRBV20-1 and TRBJ1-2; D unresolved. V lost 3 bases, J lost 0 bases, and 5 bases lay in between. The CDR3 covers 12 residues. Germline loops: CDR1 DFQATT, CDR2 SNEGSKA (reference sequence).

The chain recombines TRBV6-4 with TRBJ1-2; D uncertain. The CDR3 runs 12 residues. V was shortened by 2 bases and J by 6 bases, with 7 bases between the two germline ends. Germline values: CDR1 MRHNA, CDR2 SNTAGT. This CDR3 is CASSDPEDGYTF. In DNA, the CDR3 is TGTGCCAGCAGTGACCCGGAAGATGGCTACACCTTC.

A remark on this clonotype: Being one base from a much bigger clone, this may be a read error. The rearrangement joins TRBV7-3 to TRBJ2-1, with D possibly called TRBD1 or TRBD2 (5 bases each). The germline CDR1 and CDR2 sequences are SGHTA and FQGTGA. The CDR3 covers 15 residues. This chain's CDR3 is CASSQGTGTYSEQFF. CDR3 bases: TGTGCCAGCAGCCAAGGGACGGGGACGTACAGTGAGCAGTTCTTC.

The rearrangement uses TRBV19 and TRBJ1-2, with D perhaps matching TRBD1 (5 bases). V was shortened by 5 bases and J by 3 bases, with 22 bases between the two germline ends. CDR3 length: 17 amino acids. Germline V lookup: CDR1 LNHDA, CDR2 SQIVND (reference sequence). The CDR3 region is CASSPGGLGGGDYGYTF. The DNA for the CDR3 is TGTGCCAGTAGTCCTGGGGGGTTGGGAGGAGGCGACTATGGCTACACCTTC.

By sample fraction, this clonotype is medium-sized. The CDR3: CATFGDLSYTF. Here the CDR3 DNA reads TGTGCCACCTTCGGGGACTTGAGCTACACCTTC. The chain recombines TRBV19 with TRBJ1-2, with D possibly matching TRBD1 (5 bases). Germline assignment: CDR1 LNHDA and CDR2 SQIVND (reference sequence). V shed 10 bases and J shed 9 bases, with 15 bases lying between them. This CDR3 has 11 amino acids.